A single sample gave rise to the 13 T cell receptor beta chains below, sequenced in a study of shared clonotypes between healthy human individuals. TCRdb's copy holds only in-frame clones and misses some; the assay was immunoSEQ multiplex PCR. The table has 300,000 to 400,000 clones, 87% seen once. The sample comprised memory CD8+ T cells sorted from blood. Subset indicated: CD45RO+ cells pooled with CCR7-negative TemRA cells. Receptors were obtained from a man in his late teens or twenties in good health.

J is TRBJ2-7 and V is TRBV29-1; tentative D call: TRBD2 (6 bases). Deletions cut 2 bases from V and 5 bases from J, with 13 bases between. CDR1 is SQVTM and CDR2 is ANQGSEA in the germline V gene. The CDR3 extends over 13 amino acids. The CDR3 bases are TGCAGCGTTGAACGGCGGGGCTTGGACGAGCAGTACTTC. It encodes CSVERRGLDEQYF.

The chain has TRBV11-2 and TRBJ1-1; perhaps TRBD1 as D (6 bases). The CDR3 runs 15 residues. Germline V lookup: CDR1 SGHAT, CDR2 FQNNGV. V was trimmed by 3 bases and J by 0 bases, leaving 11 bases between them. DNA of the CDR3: TGTGCCAGCAGCTTCCATACAGGGATGAACACTGAAGCTTTCTTT. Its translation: CASSFHTGMNTEAFF.

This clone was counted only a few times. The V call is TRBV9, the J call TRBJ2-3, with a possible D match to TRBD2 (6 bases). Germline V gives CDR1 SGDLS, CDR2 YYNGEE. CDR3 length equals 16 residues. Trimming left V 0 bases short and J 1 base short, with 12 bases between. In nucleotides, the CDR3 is TGTGCCAGCAGCGTAGAGGGCGGGATGGGCACAGATACGCAGTATTTT. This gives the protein CASSVEGGMGTDTQYF.

The CDR3 coding sequence is TGTGCCAGCAGTCCAGGGCAGGGTATTACTGAAGCTTTCTTT. Its translation: CASSPGQGITEAFF. V is TRBV11-3 and J is TRBJ1-1; TRBD1 might be the D (5 bases). CDR1 is SGHNT, CDR2 YENEEA, per germline. V was shortened by 6 bases and J by 5 bases, with 16 bases between the two germline ends. This CDR3 has 14 amino acids.

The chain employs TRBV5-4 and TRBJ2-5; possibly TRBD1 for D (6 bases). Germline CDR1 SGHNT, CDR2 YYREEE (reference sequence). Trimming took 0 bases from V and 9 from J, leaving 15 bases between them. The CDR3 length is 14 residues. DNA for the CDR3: TGTGCCAGCAGCTTGGACAGGGTACATGAATCCCAGTACTTC. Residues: CASSLDRVHESQYF.

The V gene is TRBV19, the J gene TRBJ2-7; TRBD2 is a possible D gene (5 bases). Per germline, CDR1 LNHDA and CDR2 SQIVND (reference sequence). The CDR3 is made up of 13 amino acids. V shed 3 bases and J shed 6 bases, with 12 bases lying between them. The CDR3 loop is CASSIDNRGEQYF. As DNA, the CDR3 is TGTGCCAGTAGTATTGACAACCGGGGCGAGCAGTACTTC.

CDR3: CASSLGLAGGPPDEQFF. CDR3 nucleotides: TGCGCCAGCAGCTTGGGACTAGCGGGAGGGCCGCCTGATGAGCAGTTCTTC. V usage is TRBV5-1 and J usage is TRBJ2-1, with 14 bases aligning to TRBD2. Germline CDR1 reads SGHRS; CDR2 reads YFSETQ. V lost 0 bases to trimming and J lost 8 bases; unmatched junction nucleotides: 7. The CDR3 length is 17 residues. The complete variable domain, with remaining parts taken from reference TRBV5-1 and TRBJ2-1, reads KAGVTQTPRYLIKTRGQQVTLSCSPISGHRSVSWYQQTPGQGLQFLFEYFSETQRNKGNFPGRFSGRQFSNSRSEMNVSTLELGDSALYLCASSLGLAGGPPDEQFFGPGTRLTVL.

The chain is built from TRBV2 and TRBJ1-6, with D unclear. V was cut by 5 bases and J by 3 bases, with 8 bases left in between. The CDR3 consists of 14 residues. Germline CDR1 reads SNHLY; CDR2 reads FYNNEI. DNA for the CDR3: TGTGCCAGCAGTCGCAGCATCTATAATTCACCCCTCCACTTT. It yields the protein CASSRSIYNSPLHF. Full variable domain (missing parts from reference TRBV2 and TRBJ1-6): EPEVTQTPSHQVTQMGQEVILRCVPISNHLYFYWYRQILGQKVEFLVSFYNNEISEKSEIFDDQFSVERPDGSNFTLKIRSTKLEDSAMYFCASSRSIYNSPLHFGNGTRLTVT.

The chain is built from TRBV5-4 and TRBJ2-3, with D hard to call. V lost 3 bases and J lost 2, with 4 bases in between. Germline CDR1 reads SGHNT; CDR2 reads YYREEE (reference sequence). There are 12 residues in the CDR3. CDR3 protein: CASSYHTDTQYF. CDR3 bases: TGTGCCAGCAGCTATCACACAGATACGCAGTATTTT.

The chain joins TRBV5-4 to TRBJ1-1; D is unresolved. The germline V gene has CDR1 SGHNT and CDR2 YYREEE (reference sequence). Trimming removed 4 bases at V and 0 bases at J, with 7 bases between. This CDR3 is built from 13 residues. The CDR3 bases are TGTGCCAGCAGCGGGCCCTTGAACACTGAAGCTTTCTTT. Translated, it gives CASSGPLNTEAFF.

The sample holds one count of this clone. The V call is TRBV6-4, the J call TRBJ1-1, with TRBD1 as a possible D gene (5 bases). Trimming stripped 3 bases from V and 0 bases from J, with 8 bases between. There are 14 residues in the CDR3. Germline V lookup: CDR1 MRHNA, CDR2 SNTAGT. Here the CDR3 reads CASSEGPMNTEAFF. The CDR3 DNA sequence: TGTGCCAGCAGTGAGGGACCGATGAACACTGAAGCTTTCTTT.

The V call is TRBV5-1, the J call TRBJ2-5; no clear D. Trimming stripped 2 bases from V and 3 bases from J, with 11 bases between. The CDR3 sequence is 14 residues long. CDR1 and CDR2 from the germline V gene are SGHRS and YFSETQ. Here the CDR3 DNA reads TGCGCCAGCAGCTTTTCTGTGGGCAAAGAGACCCAGTACTTC. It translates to CASSFSVGKETQYF.

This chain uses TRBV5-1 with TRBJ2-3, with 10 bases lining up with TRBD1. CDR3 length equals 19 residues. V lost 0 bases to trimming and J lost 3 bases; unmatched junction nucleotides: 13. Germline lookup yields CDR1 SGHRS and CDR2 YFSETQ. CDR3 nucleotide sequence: TGCGCCAGCAGCTTGGCCAAAGCCGGGACAGGGGATTTAACAGATACGCAGTATTTT. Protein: CASSLAKAGTGDLTDTQYF.